This passage covers 26 T cell receptor beta chains from one sample sequenced in a study of cytomegalovirus exposure and HLA in healthy donors. The PCR made use of 60 Vbeta and 13 Jbeta primers. The table came from immunoSEQ multiplex PCR; TCRdb's copy has only in-frame clones and leaves some out. The repertoire holds 150,000 to 200,000 clones, with 82% as singletons. The sample comprised PBMCs. The source is a girl under 18 in good health and CMV-seropositive.

The V and J genes are TRBV30 and TRBJ1-2; D call uncertain. The CDR3 sequence is 14 residues long. Germline assignment: CDR1 GTSNPN and CDR2 SVGIG (reference sequence). Trimming took off 1 base at V and 5 bases at J, with 14 bases between the two ends. CDR3 nucleotide sequence: TGTGCCTGGAGTGCGGAGAGGAGAGGGTATGGCTACACCTTC. It is translated as CAWSAERRGYGYTF.

This clone occurred once. The chain is built from TRBV20-1 and TRBJ2-4; no definite D call. The CDR3 runs 11 residues. The V gene lost 4 bases and the J gene lost 13 bases, with 14 bases spanning the gap. CDR1 and CDR2 (germline): DFQATT, SNEGSKA (reference sequence). CDR3 protein: CSANQLGPQYF. CDR3 nucleotides: TGCAGTGCTAACCAACTGGGCCCCCAGTACTTC.

The chain recombines TRBV28 with TRBJ1-3; 8 bases line up with TRBD1. The germline CDR1 and CDR2 sequences are MDHEN and SYDVKM. This CDR3 has 15 amino acids. The junction had 3 bases not matched to a gene; V was cut back by 2 bases and J by 3 bases. This CDR3 reads CASSLRTGGGNTIYF. CDR3 nucleotide sequence: TGTGCCAGCAGTTTACGCACAGGGGGTGGAAACACCATATATTTT.

The rearrangement joins TRBV10-3 to TRBJ1-4; TRBD1 is a possible D gene (5 bases). Germline V gives CDR1 ENHRY, CDR2 SYGVKD. Trimming removed 0 bases from V and 2 bases from J, with 7 bases in between. This CDR3 contains 15 residues. The chain's CDR3 is CAISESGVTNEKLFF. CDR3 DNA sequence: TGTGCCATCAGTGAGTCAGGGGTTACTAATGAAAAACTGTTTTTT.

The CDR3 is CASSLIGGSGSYEQYF. CDR3 sequence (DNA): TGTGCCAGCAGCTTAATTGGCGGGAGTGGCTCCTACGAGCAGTACTTC. The V call is TRBV11-2, the J call TRBJ2-7; TRBD2 matches 7 bases. Germline lookup yields CDR1 SGHAT and CDR2 FQNNGV. V dropped 2 bases and J dropped 0; count of bases not matched to a gene: 7. The CDR3 contains 16 residues. Full variable domain (rest looked up from reference TRBV11-2 and TRBJ2-7): EAGVAQSPRYKIIEKRQSVAFWCNPISGHATLYWYQQILGQGPKLLIQFQNNGVVDDSQLPKDRFSAERLKGVDSTLKIQPAKLEDSAVYLCASSLIGGSGSYEQYFGPGTRLTVT.

This clone was seen a few times. The chain has TRBV28 and TRBJ2-7; 16 bases match TRBD2. Trimming at V came to 5 bases and at J to 5 bases, leaving 9 bases not matched to a gene. Germline V gene data show CDR1 as MDHEN and CDR2 as SYDVKM. The CDR3 is 17 residues long. DNA for the CDR3: TGTGCCAGCAGTCCCCGGGGACTAGCGGGAGGGCCCCACGAGCAGTACTTC. This sequence encodes CASSPRGLAGGPHEQYF.

V and J are TRBV20-1 and TRBJ2-3, with D hard to call. CDR3 size: 10 residues. Germline V gene lookup returns CDR1 DFQATT and CDR2 SNEGSKA (reference sequence). Trimming took 8 bases from V and 0 from J, leaving 3 bases between them. CDR3: CSLSTDTQYF. The CDR3 DNA sequence: TGCAGTCTTAGCACAGATACGCAGTATTTT.

Comments on this clone: The junction does not match germline at one end; this may be a read error. This sequence joins TRBV5-1 and TRBJ2-5, with D hard to call. The CDR3 has 13 amino acids. Germline-derived CDR1 and CDR2 are SGHRS and YFSETQ. The CDR3 DNA sequence: TGTGCCACCTCCCTTAATATCCAAGAGGCCCAGTACTTC. Its translation is CATSLNIQEAQYF.

The chain couples TRBV5-6 to TRBJ2-5, with 15 bases lining up with TRBD2. Germline-derived CDR1 and CDR2 are SGHDT and YYEEEE. This CDR3 contains 16 residues. Trimming cost V 4 bases and J 5 bases; bases outside gene matches: 6. The CDR3 nucleotides are TGTGCCAGCAGCCCCGGACTAGCGGGAGGGGGGGAGACCCAGTACTTC. Translation: CASSPGLAGGGETQYF. Filled out from reference TRBV5-6 and TRBJ2-5, the complete variable domain reads DAGVTQSPTHLIKTRGQQVTLRCSPKSGHDTVSWYQQALGQGPQFIFQYYEEEERQRGNFPDRFSGHQFPNYSSELNVNALLLGDSALYLCASSPGLAGGGETQYFGPGTRLLVL.

V usage is TRBV28 and J usage is TRBJ2-5, with D possibly TRBD2 on 5 matching bases. The V end was cut by 6 bases, the J end by 4 bases, with 21 bases between. The germline gives CDR1 MDHEN, CDR2 SYDVKM. The CDR3 is 16 amino acids. CDR3 sequence: CASSPTDSIRGETQYF. The CDR3 DNA reads as TGTGCCAGCAGCCCCACGGACTCAATTAGAGGAGAGACCCAGTACTTC.

For this clone: One junction end disagrees with the germline gene, perhaps due to a read error. This chain connects TRBV6-5 to TRBJ2-7; 10 nucleotides match TRBD2. Germline CDR1 is MNHEY and CDR2 is SVGAGI. The CDR3 consists of 13 residues. The CDR3 loop is CASRLAGSSEQYF. The DNA for the CDR3 is TGTGCCAGCAGACTAGCGGGGTCCTCCGAGCAGTACTTC.

The CDR3, as DNA: TGTGCCAGCAGCACCAACCCAGCAACTAATGAAAAACTGTTTTTT. It is translated as CASSTNPATNEKLFF. The rearrangement links TRBV7-2 to TRBJ1-4; D gene ambiguous. The CDR3 sequence is 15 residues long. Germline V gene sequence: CDR1 SGHTA, CDR2 FQGNSA. Trimming left V 5 bases short and J 0 bases short, with 10 bases between.

V gene TRBV5-8 combines with J gene TRBJ2-1; 7 bases line up with TRBD2. Trimming took 7 bases from V and 1 from J; bases not matched to a gene: 8. Germline V lookup: CDR1 SGHTS, CDR2 YDEGEE. The CDR3 consists of 15 residues. The CDR3 coding sequence is TGTGCCAGCGGAGGCGGGGGAGGATCCTACAATGAGCAGTTCTTC. It encodes CASGGGGGSYNEQFF.

This clone was recorded only once. The chain links TRBV30 to TRBJ2-5, with D perhaps TRBD2 (5 bases). CDR1 and CDR2 (germline): GTSNPN, SVGIG (reference sequence). Trimming took 0 bases from V and 4 from J, leaving 15 bases between them. The CDR3 loop spans 15 amino acids. The CDR3 DNA reads TGTGCCTGGAGTGTACGACGCGGGTGGCGAGAGACCCAGTACTTC. It codes for CAWSVRRGWRETQYF.

In this sample, this clone turned up a few times. The V gene is TRBV6-1, the J gene TRBJ2-1; 9 bases agree with TRBD2. The germline V gene encodes CDR1 MNHNS and CDR2 SASEGT. CDR3 length: 14 amino acids. With V trimmed by 5 bases and J by 4 bases, 3 bases remained unmatched. For the CDR3, the DNA is TGTGCCAGCAGTAGACTAGCGGAATACAATGAGCAGTTCTTC. Translation: CASSRLAEYNEQFF.

V usage is TRBV30 and J usage is TRBJ2-7; 8 bases match TRBD2. V lost 3 bases to trimming and J lost 6 bases; unmatched junction nucleotides: 1. This CDR3 spans 11 amino acids. In germline, CDR1 is GTSNPN, CDR2 SVGIG (reference sequence). The chain's CDR3 is CAWSGGAEQYF. The CDR3 nucleotides read TGTGCCTGGAGCGGGGGGGCCGAGCAGTACTTC. Filled out from reference TRBV30 and TRBJ2-7, the complete variable domain reads SQTIHQWPATLVQPVGSPLSLECTVEGTSNPNLYWYRQAAGRGLQLLFYSVGIGQISSEVPQNLSASRPQDRQFILSSKKLLLSDSGFYLCAWSGGAEQYFGPGTRLTVT.

The genes are TRBV5-6 and TRBJ1-5; perhaps TRBD1 as D (5 bases). The CDR3 consists of 16 residues. Germline values: CDR1 SGHDT, CDR2 YYEEEE. Trimming took 0 bases from V and 0 from J, leaving 10 bases between them. The CDR3 bases are TGTGCCAGCAGCTTGGGGGCAGGGTTTAGCAATCAGCCCCAGCATTTT. Amino acid sequence: CASSLGAGFSNQPQHF.

The chain combines TRBV25-1 with TRBJ2-2; 11 nucleotides match TRBD2. Germline V gene lookup returns CDR1 MGHDK and CDR2 SYGVNS. This CDR3 has 18 amino acids. Trimming cost V 5 bases and J 1 base; bases outside gene matches: 9. CDR3 loop: CASSPIAGGRGNTGELFF. The CDR3 nucleotides read TGTGCCAGCAGTCCCATAGCGGGAGGGCGTGGGAACACCGGGGAGCTGTTTTTT.

The V call is TRBV2, the J call TRBJ1-1; D possibly corresponds to TRBD1 (6 bases). V lost 7 bases and J lost 2, with 11 bases in between. The CDR3 runs to 13 residues. Germline V gene lookup returns CDR1 SNHLY and CDR2 FYNNEI. The CDR3 nucleotides are TGTGCCAGCACTTTACAGGGTAACACTGAAGCTTTCTTT. This gives the protein CASTLQGNTEAFF.

The rearrangement joins TRBV29-1 to TRBJ2-3, with D unclear. In germline, CDR1 is SQVTM, CDR2 ANQGSEA. V dropped 5 bases and J dropped 4 bases, with 4 bases sitting between them. The CDR3 is made up of 10 amino acids. CDR3 nucleotide sequence: TGCAGCGTTTCGGCAGATACGCAGTATTTT. Its protein is CSVSADTQYF.

This chain connects TRBV5-6 to TRBJ2-7, with D perhaps TRBD1 (5 bases). This CDR3 has 14 amino acids. Germline V gene data show CDR1 as SGHDT and CDR2 as YYEEEE. Trimming cost V 6 bases and J 2 bases, with 15 bases left between them. The DNA of the CDR3 is TGTGCCAGCACCTCCCGGACAAGGACCTACGAGCAGTACTTC. This codes for CASTSRTRTYEQYF. Based on the CDR3 plus reference TRBV5-6 and TRBJ2-7, the full variable domain is DAGVTQSPTHLIKTRGQQVTLRCSPKSGHDTVSWYQQALGQGPQFIFQYYEEEERQRGNFPDRFSGHQFPNYSSELNVNALLLGDSALYLCASTSRTRTYEQYFGPGTRLTVT.

This clone was observed a handful of times. V gene TRBV11-2 combines with J gene TRBJ2-5; TRBD2 matches 13 bases. The CDR3 is 15 amino acids. In germline, CDR1 is SGHAT, CDR2 FQNNGV. With 4 bases clipped from V and 5 bases from J, the junction kept 4 bases outside the gene matches. The CDR3 DNA reads as TGTGCCAGCAGCTCCCAACTAGCGGGAGGGGAGACCCAGTACTTC. Encoded protein: CASSSQLAGGETQYF.

The rearrangement joins TRBV6-5 to TRBJ2-7; TRBD1 aligns across 10 bases. The CDR3 contains 15 residues. Germline CDR1 reads MNHEY; CDR2 reads SVGAGI. Trimming took 5 bases from V and 2 from J; bases not matched to a gene: 6. As DNA, the CDR3 is TGTGCCAGCAGTCCCGGGACAGGGGTCCCCTACGAGCAGTACTTC. Protein product: CASSPGTGVPYEQYF.

The rearrangement uses TRBV28 and TRBJ2-7; TRBD2 agrees at 11 bases. CDR1 is MDHEN and CDR2 is SYDVKM in the germline V gene. Trimming at V came to 4 bases and at J to 2 bases, leaving 10 bases not matched to a gene. CDR3 length equals 17 residues. Here the CDR3 reads CASSSPSVAGGPYEQYF. As DNA, the CDR3 is TGTGCCAGCAGTTCCCCTAGTGTAGCGGGAGGGCCCTACGAGCAGTACTTC. Drawing the rest from reference TRBV28 and TRBJ2-7, the complete variable domain is DVKVTQSSRYLVKRTGEKVFLECVQDMDHENMFWYRQDPGLGLRLIYFSYDVKMKEKGDIPEGYSVSREKKERFSLILESASTNQTSMYLCASSSPSVAGGPYEQYFGPGTRLTVT.

This clone was seen more than once but under ten times. This chain joins TRBV11-2 and TRBJ1-1; a possible D gene is TRBD1 (6 bases). The germline V and J ends were trimmed by 3 bases and 4 bases, with 12 bases remaining between them. Germline V gene data show CDR1 as SGHAT and CDR2 as FQNNGV. CDR3 length: 14 residues. CDR3 sequence (DNA): TGTGCCAGCAGCTTCGCGGGGGCTGGCACTGAAGCTTTCTTT. The encoded protein is CASSFAGAGTEAFF.

The chain is built from TRBV30 and TRBJ1-5; D is undetermined. Trimming removed 3 bases at V and 3 bases at J, with 3 bases between. CDR3 length equals 11 residues. Germline V gene lookup returns CDR1 GTSNPN and CDR2 SVGIG (reference sequence). This chain's CDR3 is CAWSNNQPQHF. The CDR3 coding sequence is TGTGCCTGGAGCAACAATCAGCCCCAGCATTTT.